This entry is about one T cell receptor beta chain. This clonotype was detected only a few times. The specificity of this receptor is unknown. Base qualities are not at hand, and no much larger clone is one base apart. The germline V gene provides CDR1 SGHTA and CDR2 FQGNSA. V loses 6 bases of germline sequence and J loses 5 bases, and the interval between the two ends is 9 bases. The CDR3 runs 12 residues from the cysteine to the phenylalanine. Only CDR3 DNA is held: 36 bases, read in frame from base 1. The sample belongs to a study of blood T cells in healthy people across ages (dated by TCRdb to 2014 to 2015). For context, the study as a whole: In model experiments, template switching captured about one uniquely barcoded TCR beta cDNA molecule for every two T cells. To track age-related changes in TCR beta repertoire diversity, the study relied on deep sequencing normalized with unique cDNA molecular identifiers. Four age groups were formed from the donors: young (average 16 years), middle-aged (approximately 40), aged (roughly 58) and long-lived (more than 75). To avoid experimental bias, donors of different ages were spread randomly across the sequencing lanes. For two donors (one aged 18 to 30 and one aged 80 or older), the study analyzed two additional independent replicas of 1 million unique cDNA reads from the same blood draw. The research as a whole found: Compared with the aged group, the long-lived group had more naive CD4+ T cells, fewer expanded clones and increased TCR diversity, a pattern suggesting age selection. Observed TCR beta diversity per million T cells fell roughly linearly with age, and a significant reduction was already apparent by age around 40. Because the CMV infection status of the donors was unknown, age-related changes in expanded clonotypes may potentially have been confounded. Estimates of total diversity based on one million sequenced T cells were regarded as lower bounds and as underestimates. The percentage of naive T cells measured by flow cytometry correlated strongly with observed TCR beta diversity. Since profiling was done on bulk unsorted PBMCs, naive and antigen-experienced compartments could not be conclusively compared.

Libraries came from 5' RACE. Instrument on record: Illumina HiSeq 2500. A second PCR of 7 to 11 cycles was performed with a sample-barcoded 5' primer and a J-beta primer mix. A unique molecular identifier was introduced onto each TCR beta cDNA molecule by a template-switch 5' adaptor carrying 12 random nucleotides. Each sample yielded at least 3 million CDR3-containing paired-end reads. The Mint cDNA synthesis kit, primed by a TRBC-specific oligonucleotide, was used to synthesize first-strand cDNA from all RNA. After uracil-DNA glycosylase treatment, a first 18-cycle PCR used universal primers M1SS and BC2_uni_R on all cDNA. The authors processed their data as follows. Each sample was normalized by randomly selecting 1 million high-quality reads, each carrying a distinct molecular identifier. Instead of being binned into consensus sequences, reads that shared molecular identifiers were thrown out. MiTCR, run with a Q25 quality threshold and the strictest error-elimination algorithm, handled CDR3 identification, clonotype clustering and error correction. A nonparametric unseen species model using Euler transformation provided a lower-bound estimate of total TCR beta diversity. In TCRdb, the public reads were trimmed at Q25 with fastp and aligned with MiXCR, with productive beta chains retained. Merged by CDR3 protein, the rows form single entries marked with the most common genes and DNA. The V and J calls, along with clone size, are taken from TCRdb and not from the paper's own processing. In this sample the table shows almost 800,000 distinct CDR3 sequences, roughly 60% of which occur a single time. Roughly 20% of the sample is held by the ten biggest clonotypes.

Donors were around 37 systemically healthy Caucasian individuals from Russia aged 6 to 90 years. Each donor gave around 9.8 milliliters of peripheral blood, collected into EDTA-treated Vacutainer tubes. Ficoll-Paque density-gradient centrifugation was used to isolate PBMCs, with at least 7 million obtained per sample. Total RNA, at least 6 micrograms per sample, was extracted from PBMCs with Trizol reagent. For every donor, flow cytometry on a PBMC aliquot measured the percentage of naive CD45RAhigh/CD27high T cells. This clonotype was sampled from a man younger than 40 in good health. The specimen sequenced was blood. The rearrangement combines TRBV7-2 with TRBJ2-3, with the identity of the D gene unclear. The CDR3 reads CASSRLRDTQYF. The nucleotide sequence is given as TGTGCCAGCAGTCGGCTCAGAGATACGCAGTATTTT. Supplemented by the reference TRBV7-2 and TRBJ2-3 proteins around the CDR3, the complete variable domain is GAGVSQSPSNKVTEKGKDVELRCDPISGHTALYWYRQSLGQGLEFLIYFQGNSAPDKSGLPSDRFSAERTGGSVSTLTIQRTQQEDSAVYLCASSRLRDTQYFGPGTRLTVL.